One and the same sample provided the 20 T cell receptor beta chains below, sequenced in a study of T cell clonotyping in hematopoietic cell transplantation (dated by TCRdb to the early 2020s). Library preparation employed the immunoSEQ multiplex PCR assay. TCRdb carries this immuneACCESS record with in-frame sequences only. Its versions omit some clonotypes, under half of them owing to an unresolved V gene in the studies checked, with the rest unexplained. The table for this sample lists 65,000 to 80,000 clones; approximately 95% of them were counted only once. Together, the top ten hold around 1.7% of the sample. The time point label for this specimen denotes: recipient sample about 28 days before transplant, after cytoreduction. The sequenced sample was peripheral blood mononuclear cells, obtained before stem cell transplant. The receptors stem from a woman aged 50 to 60 with acute myeloid leukemia. Some clones in this sample may be carry-over from other donors' samples.

V is TRBV30 and J is TRBJ2-7; 7 bases agree with TRBD1. Unmatched junction bases numbered 15, after V lost 4 bases and J lost 3 bases. The CDR3 has 16 residues. Germline loops: CDR1 GTSNPN, CDR2 SVGIG (reference sequence). For the CDR3, the DNA is TGTGCCTGGAACAAACCCAGGACAGGTCTAAACTACGAGCAGTACTTC. It encodes CAWNKPRTGLNYEQYF.

The gene calls are TRBV5-1 and TRBJ1-4; D not certain. This CDR3 comprises 14 residues. The germline V gene encodes CDR1 SGHRS and CDR2 YFSETQ. V was shortened by 4 bases and J by 4 bases, with 11 bases between the two germline ends. The chain's CDR3 is CASSPRAGNEKLFF. The DNA for the CDR3 is TGCGCCAGCAGCCCCCGGGCCGGTAATGAAAAACTGTTTTTT.

V usage is TRBV27 and J usage is TRBJ2-1; D is unclear. The CDR3 has 14 residues. V was clipped by 0 bases and J by 8 bases, with 11 bases between them. CDR1 MNHEY and CDR2 SMNVEV come from the germline V gene (reference sequence). CDR3 nucleotide sequence: TGTGCCAGCAGTTTATCGGGGAAGGTCCATGAGCAGTTCTTC. It encodes CASSLSGKVHEQFF.

The chain is built from TRBV6-5 and TRBJ2-1; 11 bases agree with TRBD2. The CDR3 extends over 15 amino acids. With V trimmed by 6 bases and J by 3 bases, 4 bases remained unmatched. Per the germline V gene, CDR1 is MNHEY and CDR2 is SVGAGI. CDR3 sequence: CASSSSGRRYNEQFF. DNA for the CDR3: TGTGCCAGCAGCTCTAGCGGGAGGCGCTACAATGAGCAGTTCTTC.

The chain recombines TRBV14 with TRBJ2-7; D is undetermined. V was clipped by 2 bases and J by 5 bases, with 16 bases between them. Germline CDR1 is SGHDN and CDR2 is FVKESK. There are 15 residues in the CDR3. CDR3 DNA sequence: TGTGCCAGCAGCCAATCGGACCGACGGTCCAACGAGCAGTACTTC. It yields the protein CASSQSDRRSNEQYF.

V usage is TRBV28 and J usage is TRBJ2-7; TRBD1 agrees at 8 bases. Germline V gene data show CDR1 as MDHEN and CDR2 as SYDVKM. The CDR3 loop spans 14 amino acids. The trim removed 7 bases at V and 4 bases at J, leaving 9 bases unmatched. CDR3 protein: CASINQGASYEQYF. The CDR3 DNA sequence: TGTGCCAGCATAAATCAGGGGGCATCGTACGAGCAGTACTTC.

The chain recombines TRBV15 with TRBJ1-5; D gene unclear. CDR3 length equals 16 residues. The V gene lost 0 bases and the J gene lost 7 bases, with 16 bases spanning the gap. Germline CDR1 and CDR2: LNHNV and YYDKDF (reference sequence). The CDR3 DNA sequence: TGTGCCACCAGCAGAGATCTCTCCGGCCCTGGGCAGCCCCAGCATTTT. It codes for CATSRDLSGPGQPQHF.

This clone was seen a single time. This chain connects TRBV6-5 to TRBJ1-4; perhaps TRBD1 as D (5 bases). The germline gives CDR1 MNHEY, CDR2 SVGAGI. The ends were cut back, 0 bases at V and 7 bases at J, with 9 bases in the middle. This CDR3 is built from 14 residues. This CDR3 reads CASSYSQQGEKLFF. The CDR3 nucleotides are TGTGCCAGCAGTTACTCGCAGCAGGGTGAAAAACTGTTTTTT.

The V gene is TRBV6-4, the J gene TRBJ2-3, with TRBD2 matching 11 bases. From germline, CDR1 is MRHNA and CDR2 SNTAGT. CDR3 length equals 19 residues. With V trimmed by 6 bases and J by 1 base, 15 bases remained unmatched. In DNA, the CDR3 is TGTGCCAGCAGGAAGTCGGGACTAGCGGCCGGGGGGGGCACAGATACGCAGTATTTT. This sequence encodes CASRKSGLAAGGGTDTQYF.

The chain recombines TRBV20-1 with TRBJ1-1; no clear D gene. The V end was cut by 5 bases, the J end by 1 base, with 5 bases between. The CDR3 has 11 residues. The germline CDR1 and CDR2 sequences are DFQATT and SNEGSKA (reference sequence). DNA for the CDR3: TGCAGTGCTTCGGAGAACACTGAAGCTTTCTTT. As protein: CSASENTEAFF.

The rearrangement uses TRBV11-2 and TRBJ2-5; D is uncertain. This CDR3 is built from 11 residues. Germline-derived CDR1 and CDR2 are SGHAT and FQNNGV. V was pared by 5 bases and J by 7 bases, with 8 bases between. The CDR3 reads CASSLLRTQYF. The CDR3 DNA reads as TGTGCCAGCAGCCTGCTGCGGACCCAGTACTTC.

The V call is TRBV4-1, the J call TRBJ1-4; tentatively, D is TRBD1 (6 bases). Germline V gives CDR1 MGHRA, CDR2 YSYEKL. The germline V and J ends were trimmed by 1 base and 8 bases, with 17 bases remaining between them. The CDR3 consists of 16 residues. CDR3 loop: CASSQVGGLGGEKLFF. DNA of the CDR3: TGCGCCAGCAGCCAAGTGGGGGGCCTGGGGGGAGAAAAACTGTTTTTT.

The CDR3 DNA reads TGTGCCAGCAGTATACGGGACAGGGAGGGTGGGGAGCAGTACTTC. Amino acids: CASSIRDREGGEQYF. The V call is TRBV27, the J call TRBJ2-7, with TRBD1 matching over 9 bases. V shed 5 bases and J 7 bases; nucleotides not matched to a gene: 12. CDR1 is MNHEY and CDR2 is SMNVEV in the germline V gene (reference sequence). This CDR3 has 15 amino acids.

The chain employs TRBV11-2 and TRBJ1-1, with a tentative D call TRBD1 (5 bases). The germline CDR1 and CDR2 sequences are SGHAT and FQNNGV. The CDR3 runs to 12 residues. Trimming took 5 bases from V and 10 from J, leaving 14 bases between them. CDR3 nucleotides: TGTGCCAGCAGCCTTGAGAGGGGCCCAGCTTTCTTT. Protein product: CASSLERGPAFF.

The CDR3 DNA follows: TGTGCCAGCAGCACTAGGACTAGCGGGAACCAAGAGACCCAGTACTTC. Translation gives CASSTRTSGNQETQYF. The V and J genes are TRBV7-8 and TRBJ2-5; 12 bases map to TRBD2. There are 16 residues in the CDR3. With V trimmed by 5 bases and J by 0 bases, 4 bases remained unmatched. Germline V gives CDR1 SGHVS, CDR2 FQNEAQ.

This chain connects TRBV29-1 to TRBJ2-4, with a tentative D call TRBD1 (7 bases). The V gene's germline CDR1 is SQVTM and CDR2 ANQGSEA. The germline V and J ends were trimmed by 3 bases and 6 bases, with 12 bases remaining between them. The CDR3 runs 13 residues. The chain's CDR3 is CSVETGRTNIQYF. The CDR3 nucleotides read TGCAGCGTTGAGACAGGGAGGACAAACATTCAGTACTTC.

The chain carries TRBV21-1 and TRBJ1-4. TRBV21-1 is reported as a pseudogene. There are 14 residues in the CDR3. CDR3 residues: CASSKVSANEKLFF. The DNA for the CDR3 is TGTGCCAGCAGCAAAGTGAGCGCTAATGAAAAACTGTTTTTT.

This sequence joins TRBV6-1 and TRBJ2-7; TRBD2 might be the D (6 bases). This CDR3 is 14 amino acids long. Trimming removed 2 bases from V and 3 bases from J, with 11 bases in between. Germline CDR1 is MNHNS and CDR2 is SASEGT. The CDR3 DNA reads as TGTGCCAGCAGTGAAAGGGACTCTGGCTACGAGCAGTACTTC. Encoded protein: CASSERDSGYEQYF.

V usage is TRBV11-2 and J usage is TRBJ1-1, with 7 bases lining up with TRBD1. Losses at the gene ends were 6 bases for V and 2 bases for J; bases not matched to a gene: 9. The CDR3 totals 15 residues. The germline V gene has CDR1 SGHAT and CDR2 FQNNGV. The CDR3 DNA is TGTGCCAGCAGTTCCCGGGACAGCGCAAACACTGAAGCTTTCTTT. Protein product: CASSSRDSANTEAFF.

The rearrangement uses TRBV25-1 and TRBJ2-5; D is possibly TRBD1 or TRBD2 (5 bases each). CDR1 is MGHDK, CDR2 SYGVNS, per germline. V dropped 6 bases and J dropped 5 bases, with 13 bases sitting between them. The CDR3 extends over 13 amino acids. CDR3 nucleotide sequence: TGTGCCAGCAGCGAGGGGCGCCGGGAGACCCAGTACTTC. This sequence encodes CASSEGRRETQYF.